This entry lists 15 T cell receptor beta chains sequenced from one sample in a study of graft-versus-host responses after intestinal transplantation. The repertoire was sequenced with immunoSEQ multiplex PCR; TCRdb's copy has only in-frame clones and lacks some. The sample lists about 100,000 clones; 90% were seen once. The specimen was PBMCs, collected approximately 420 days after intestinal transplant. These TCRs come from a human patient who received an intestinal transplant, so some T cells may come from the graft donor.

The chain employs TRBV7-6 and TRBJ1-4; D unclear. Germline-derived CDR1 and CDR2 are SGHVS and FNYEAQ. The CDR3 extends over 15 amino acids. V was pared by 1 base and J by 8 bases, with 14 bases between. The CDR3 protein is CASSLVGRPGEKLFF. As DNA, the CDR3 is TGTGCCAGCAGCTTAGTTGGGCGGCCGGGGGAAAAACTGTTTTTT. Using reference TRBV7-6 and TRBJ1-4 for the parts outside the CDR3, the full variable domain is GAGVSQSPRYKVTKRGQDVALRCDPISGHVSLYWYRQALGQGPEFLTYFNYEAQQDKSGLPNDRFSAERPEGSISTLTIQRTEQRDSAMYRCASSLVGRPGEKLFFGSGTQLSVL.

This clone was found once. J is TRBJ1-3 and V is TRBV4-1, with D unresolved. The CDR3 consists of 14 residues. Trimming cost V 4 bases and J 8 bases, with 15 bases left between them. Germline CDR1 and CDR2: MGHRA and YSYEKL. The CDR3 region is CASSPVIDGDTIYF. DNA for the CDR3: TGCGCCAGCAGCCCCGTGATCGACGGGGACACCATATATTTT.

This clone appeared a few times. The chain is built from TRBV11-2 and TRBJ1-1, with D hard to call. This CDR3 has 13 residues. The germline gives CDR1 SGHAT, CDR2 FQNNGV. Trimming shortened V by 3 bases and J by 4 bases, and 9 bases separated the two germline ends. CDR3 residues: CASSFSGPTEAFF. The CDR3 nucleotides read TGTGCCAGCAGCTTCTCAGGCCCCACTGAAGCTTTCTTT.

V and J are TRBV5-8 and TRBJ1-1; TRBD1 might be the D (6 bases). V gave up 0 bases and J gave up 2 bases, with 11 bases separating them. Germline CDR1 and CDR2: SGHTS and YDEGEE. This CDR3 comprises 15 residues. In DNA form, the CDR3 reads TGTGCCAGCAGCTTGGCCTGGGGGGGCAACACTGAAGCTTTCTTT. It translates to CASSLAWGGNTEAFF.

This chain joins TRBV27 and TRBJ1-1, with D uncertain. V was pared by 1 base and J by 5 bases, with 14 bases between. Germline V CDR1 and CDR2: MNHEY, SMNVEV (reference sequence). This CDR3 is built from 15 residues. The CDR3 is CASSLFSGGGTEAFF. CDR3 sequence (DNA): TGTGCCAGCAGTTTATTCTCGGGAGGTGGGACTGAAGCTTTCTTT.

CDR3 residues: CASSVEGNYNSPLHF. Written as DNA, the CDR3 is TGTGCCAGCAGCGTAGAGGGAAACTATAATTCACCCCTCCACTTT. This sequence joins TRBV9 and TRBJ1-6; unclear D gene. The CDR3 extends over 15 amino acids. V shed 0 bases and J shed 3 bases, with 7 bases lying between them. Germline V lookup: CDR1 SGDLS, CDR2 YYNGEE.

J is TRBJ2-5 and V is TRBV1; TRBD2, the table's D call, was not compared with the DNA. TRBV1 constitutes a pseudogene. The CDR3 is 15 residues long. The chain's CDR3 is CTSSRASGFQETQYF. The CDR3 nucleotides read TGCACCAGCAGCCGGGCTAGCGGATTCCAAGAGACCCAGTACTTC.

CDR3 sequence: CASSYYGTETYEQYF. CDR3 nucleotide sequence: TGTGCCAGCAGTTACTATGGGACAGAGACCTACGAGCAGTACTTC. The chain has TRBV6-5 and TRBJ2-7, with 7 bases identical to TRBD1. The V and J ends lost 1 base and 2 bases, in that order; junction bases with no gene match: 5. CDR1 and CDR2 (germline): MNHEY, SVGAGI. The CDR3 spans 15 residues.

This rearrangement joins TRBV6-6 to TRBJ1-5; D gene unclear. Germline V gene data show CDR1 as MNHNY and CDR2 as SVGAGI (reference sequence). CDR3 length equals 14 residues. The V end lost 7 bases, the J end lost 2 bases, and 12 bases lay between the germline ends. CDR3: CASTPGGGNQPQHF. The CDR3 coding sequence is TGTGCCAGCACCCCCGGAGGTGGCAATCAGCCCCAGCATTTT.

V usage is TRBV18 and J usage is TRBJ1-2; TRBD1 matches at 7 bases. J gave up 3 bases and V 0 bases, and 1 base lay outside the gene matches. This CDR3 is 14 amino acids long. Germline CDR1 KGHSH, CDR2 LQKENI. CDR3 coding DNA: TGTGCCAGCTCACCACCTCAGGGGGACTATGGCTACACCTTC. Translated, it gives CASSPPQGDYGYTF. Complete variable domain (other parts from reference TRBV18 and TRBJ1-2): NAGVMQNPRHLVRRRGQEARLRCSPMKGHSHVYWYRQLPEEGLKFMVYLQKENIIDESGMPKERFSAEFPKEGPSILRIQQVVRGDSAAYFCASSPPQGDYGYTFGSGTRLTVV.

The V and J genes are TRBV6-5 and TRBJ1-5, with TRBD1 matching 7 bases. Germline CDR1 reads MNHEY; CDR2 reads SVGAGI. Trimming removed 5 bases from V and 5 bases from J; junction bases left unmatched: 6. The CDR3 runs to 14 residues. The CDR3 is CASSPIGTDQPQHF. The CDR3 coding sequence is TGTGCCAGCAGTCCCATCGGGACAGATCAGCCCCAGCATTTT.

The gene calls are TRBV5-4 and TRBJ1-1; D not certain. Trimming took 0 bases from V and 0 from J, leaving 9 bases between them. CDR3 length: 15 amino acids. CDR1 and CDR2 (germline): SGHNT, YYREEE (reference sequence). CDR3 bases: TGTGCCAGCAGCTTGGAGGGCGCGATGAACACTGAAGCTTTCTTT. It encodes CASSLEGAMNTEAFF.

This rearrangement joins TRBV19 to TRBJ2-1; 10 bases fit TRBD2. V dropped 5 bases and J dropped 6; count of bases not matched to a gene: 7. Germline V lookup: CDR1 LNHDA, CDR2 SQIVND (reference sequence). CDR3 length equals 15 residues. CDR3: CASSPQRGGLNEQFF. In nucleotides, the CDR3 is TGTGCCAGTAGTCCCCAGCGGGGGGGCCTCAATGAGCAGTTCTTC.

V usage is TRBV19 and J usage is TRBJ2-3, with 8 bases matching TRBD2. Losses at the gene ends were 3 bases for V and 6 bases for J; bases not matched to a gene: 8. Germline assignment: CDR1 LNHDA and CDR2 SQIVND (reference sequence). The CDR3 is 15 amino acids. DNA for the CDR3: TGTGCCAGTAGTATCGGGGGGGCTCAGCGTGATACGCAGTATTTT. It yields the protein CASSIGGAQRDTQYF.

The rearrangement links TRBV5-8 to TRBJ2-7, with TRBD2 as a possible D gene (6 bases). V shed 4 bases and J shed 4 bases, with 12 bases lying between them. This CDR3 region has 13 residues. Germline CDR1 and CDR2: SGHTS and YDEGEE. CDR3 DNA: TGTGCCAGCAGCACCCCTGGGACTTACGAGCAGTACTTC. Encoded protein: CASSTPGTYEQYF.